This entry concerns a single T cell receptor beta chain. The CDR3 spans 15 residues. Germline V gives CDR1 SQVTM, CDR2 ANQGSEA. V shed 6 bases, J shed 3 bases, and the junction held 11 bases outside the gene matches. Clones were sequenced by immunoSEQ multiplex PCR, and TCRdb holds only the in-frame ones, with some missing. The profile covers tens of thousands of clones, with just over 85% appearing a single time and approximately 15% taken by the ten largest. This entry comes from a study of blood T cell repertoires in COVID-19. Source material: peripheral blood. The receptor's source is a man between 65 and 85 years old with acute or convalescent COVID-19. The rearrangement links TRBV29-1 to TRBJ1-1, with TRBD1 matching over 9 bases. CDR3 coding DNA: TGCAGCGTAGCCGGGACAGGGCTCGCCTACACTGAAGCTTTCTTT. Translating it yields CSVAGTGLAYTEAFF.